Sequencing of this TCR beta chain was carried out in a study of cytomegalovirus exposure and HLA in healthy donors (dated by TCRdb to about 2017). At the level of the whole study: According to an earlier analysis of 587 of the donors, about 180 million T cells yielded 95 million to 140 million unique TCR beta sequences and approximately 300 Gb of sequence data. A separate validation cohort of approximately 120 different subjects was used in addition to the 666-subject first cohort. Typing coverage varied by locus: about 620-630 donors for A, B, C, DRB1 and DQB1; roughly 560 for DQA1; over 600 for DPA1; more than 450 for DPB1. All discovery cohort repertoires had been generated on a single sequencing platform. Among around 400 genotyped donors of the cohort, an average of approximately 220,000 unique TCR beta nucleotide sequences was sequenced per donor, of which about 19% were non-productive. HLA typing covered class I and class II loci at four-digit resolution. Alongside the repertoire data, information on donor age, sex, ethnicity and CMV serostatus was compiled. A later analysis re-analyzed previously published TCR beta repertoires from 550 to 700 donors and added high-resolution HLA genotyping to study TCR occurrence patterns. The study combined high-throughput TCR immunosequencing, statistical association of individual TCRs with disease status, and machine learning to predict cytomegalovirus infection status. In the later analysis, no new phenotypic data were used to find candidate immune exposures; instead, reliance was placed on TCR beta sequences and their occurrence across donors. The study aimed to test whether signatures of past pathogen exposure could be identified by cataloging public T cell receptors. In an earlier analysis of a few hundred of the donors, high-throughput TCR beta sequencing was used to judge whether each TCR beta V gene segment behaved as functional or pseudogenic. A later genetic analysis took genome-wide SNP genotypes for about three fifths of the roughly 700 donors and used that subset as a discovery cohort. Of the 398 genotyped donors, more than 75% were placed in the genetic ancestry cluster associated with self-reported Caucasian donors. Using immunosequencing, the study profiled T cell repertoires from fewer than 850 subjects and related those repertoires to cytomegalovirus serostatus. Five DR-DQ haplotypes were handled as single units for association and clustering, since linkage in the cohort was strong. Roughly 300 gigabases of sequencing data and around 88 million unique TCR sequences made up an early release that covered over 550 HLA-typed donors. What the research found in general, with its limitations: A cluster of highly shared sequence variants was judged likely to represent a technical artifact of the sequencing pipeline. Strong co-occurrence of HLA alleles, especially DR and DQ, made assigning TCR associations to individual alleles difficult. Roughly uniform sequencing depth across donors was assumed in presence/absence analyses, although this assumption may not hold. Because some donors lacked HLA typing at each locus, the association tests relied only on the typed subset. Correlated functional status among segregating V segments might be attributable to linkage disequilibrium, but an unknown experimental factor could not be ruled out. Broadly in line with IMGT annotations, most TCR beta V segments showed up in productive rearrangements about 90% or about 30% of the time in an earlier analysis of under 700 of the donors. The study gave a list of under 200 TCR beta chains associated with cytomegalovirus. A later analysis associated about 17,000 TCR beta sequences with specific HLA alleles at a false discovery rate of 0.05. Compared with the approximately 720-donor mean, donors in an Asian-associated ancestry cluster had fewer N-insertions in productive TCRs, according to a later genetic analysis. According to a later analysis, most CMV-associated TCR beta chains appeared to be HLA-restricted, and the HLA associations seemed to be driven largely by CMV exposure. A few of the identified cytomegalovirus-associated TCR beta chains were confirmed in vitro to be specific for cytomegalovirus antigens. Immune exposure information for the cohort was limited to CMV serostatus. In a later analysis, TCR association rates were found to vary across HLA loci, with the most associated TCRs seen for DRB1 alleles and the fewest for HLA-C alleles. The cohort was sequenced for TCR beta chains only, and without alpha or paired-chain data the features that could be detected were limited. Some IMGT-functional V segments, including TRBV6-2 and TRBV6-3, could not be told apart with the 87-base-pair reads, so those segments were excluded. The earlier analysis of around 600 of the donors excluded approximately 15 rarely observed V segments, including chromosome 9 orphons, because counts were too low. In both the original and validation cohorts, the classifier was reported to diagnose cytomegalovirus status with high specificity and sensitivity. Most TCR sequences were seen in very few donors, while some public TCRs were found in many individuals. A later analysis found that HLA-associated TCR beta chains were more clonally expanded and had lower generation probabilities than equally common non-associated chains. According to a later analysis, parvovirus B19, influenza, CMV and Epstein-Barr virus appeared linked to several top co-occurrence clusters. V-gene and J-gene trimming of TCR beta chains was associated with a missense DCLRE1C variant in a later genetic analysis, and the association was replicated in an independent cohort. The authors suggested that the approach could potentially be extended to other disease states and immunological phenotypes. A further reported finding was that TCR beta sequences accurately predicted the HLA-A and HLA-B alleles for most subjects in the first cohort.

Deletion took 6 bases off V and 7 bases off J, with a span of 13 bases between the germline ends. As encoded in the germline V gene, CDR1 is SNHLY while CDR2 is FYNNEI. The CDR3 goes from the cysteine to the phenylalanine over 12 residues. Only CDR3 DNA is held: 36 bases, read in frame from base 1. On this clone: What this receptor recognizes is not known. The input lacks base qualities; no much larger clone sits a single base away.

In total, over 600 healthy bone marrow donors made up the cohort. At the time of sampling, every cohort member was nominally healthy, though immune exposures that went unrecorded were likely present. The donor tested CMV seronegative and was one of the 352 seronegative cohort members. A peripheral blood sample was provided by each donor, and peripheral blood mononuclear cells were used for TCR beta sequencing. The Qiagen DNeasy Blood Extraction Kit was used to extract genomic DNA from the blood cell samples. The receptor library was made with the immunoSEQ multiplex PCR assay. A mixture of 60 forward primers for TCR Vbeta segments and 13 reverse primers for TCR Jbeta segments was used in the multiplex PCR. A multiplex PCR assay on genomic DNA amplified the CDR3 region of rearranged TCR beta genes. The Illumina HiSeq System was used to sequence the amplified TCR beta libraries as 87-base-pair reads. Under the source paper's analysis protocol: A later analysis counted around 72 million unique TCR beta chains across the 666 repertoires, and 10 million to 12 million of these chains were shared by at least two donors. Raw reads were error-corrected and collapsed into unique sequences with a nearest-neighbor algorithm that merged closely related sequences to remove PCR and sequencing errors. V, D and J gene segments were assigned by aligning CDR3 sequences to IMGT reference sequences. Each retained sequence needed at least a six-nucleotide match to both a V gene segment and a J gene segment. Rearrangements were called productive when the CDR3 lacked stop codons and stayed in frame with V and J; all others were non-productive. Following IMGT convention, CDR3 was defined as the stretch from the second conserved V-encoded cysteine up to the conserved J-encoded phenylalanine. In an earlier analysis of more than 550 of the donors, sequences lacking an unambiguous match to a single V gene segment were excluded. An earlier analysis of several hundred of the donors called V segments functional above 56.7% productive rearrangements and segregating when the between-donor standard deviation exceeded 5%. A statistical classification framework was built for diagnosing cytomegalovirus status from the catalog of TCR beta chain sequences. In a later analysis, V and J genes were assigned by comparing TCR nucleotide sequences against IMGT/GENE-DB human TR gene sequences. In a later analysis, CDR3 sequences and most-parsimonious VDJ recombination scenarios were assigned using the TCRdist pipeline. A later analysis defined each TCR beta chain by its CDR3 amino acid sequence plus V-gene family, and excluded reads lacking a unique V-gene family. A later analysis removed several hundred highly shared, low-generation-probability nucleotide sequences to deal with suspected cross-contamination and a sequencing artifact. For each public chain, a later analysis derived a clonal expansion index from normalized ranks of inferred template counts within each repertoire. In a later analysis, generation probabilities were computed with a VDJ recombination model fitted to out-of-frame rearrangements, and the resulting probabilities were checked against IGoR. In a later analysis, hypergeometric tests were used to score TCR-TCR, TCR-HLA and TCR-CMV co-occurrence, with a repertoire-size bias correction applied to TCR pairs. To estimate false discovery rates, a later analysis permuted the HLA or CMV assignments 20 times. In a later analysis, co-occurring TCRs were grouped with DBSCAN, and TCRdist sequence similarity was added when clustering was performed within HLA-allele-positive subsets. Co-occurrence clustering excluded repertoires with fewer than 30,000 or more than 120,000 public chains, plus five with anomalous nucleotide sharing. Entries here come from immuneACCESS through TCRdb and include only in-frame sequences with V and J called. Some clones fail to appear in such tables; in the studies checked, an unresolved V gene covers under half of the shortfall, and the cause of the remainder is unknown. The V and J calls and clone size are taken from that table; D and trimming were inferred from the DNA. In all, the sample holds 110,000 or so clones, and 13% to 15% of those were seen once. The top ten clonotypes cover roughly 0.79% of the sample.

The rearranged segments are TRBV2 and TRBJ2-7; D gene: possibly TRBD1, on 7 matching bases. The sequenced sample consisted of PBMCs. The source is a female donor in good health and CMV-seronegative. For the CDR3, the sequence is CASRETGREQYF. The nucleotides are TGTGCCAGCAGGGAGACAGGGAGGGAGCAGTACTTC.